This T cell receptor (beta chain) emerged from a study of cytomegalovirus exposure and HLA in healthy donors (dated by TCRdb to 2017 to 2019). With respect to the entire study: According to an earlier analysis of several hundred of the donors, some 180 million T cells yielded roughly 100 million unique TCR beta sequences and around 280 Gb of sequence data. Roughly 300 gigabases of sequencing data and 70 million to 100 million unique TCR sequences made up an early release that covered around 640 HLA-typed donors. In a later genetic analysis, genome-wide SNP genotypes for about 65% of the 666 donors were used, and that subset was treated as a discovery cohort. On average, 235,054 unique TCR beta nucleotide sequences were sequenced per donor among some 420 genotyped donors of the cohort, with about 19% of those sequences being non-productive. In addition to the first cohort of about 650 subjects, a separate validation cohort of 120 different subjects was used. Every discovery cohort repertoire had been produced on one sequencing platform. An earlier analysis of nearly 600 of the donors applied high-throughput TCR beta sequencing to assess whether each TCR beta V gene segment acted as functional or pseudogenic. Using immunosequencing, the study profiled T cell repertoires from around 680 subjects and related those repertoires to cytomegalovirus serostatus. In a later analysis, previously published TCR beta repertoires from 670 or so donors were re-analyzed and high-resolution HLA genotyping was added so that TCR occurrence patterns could be studied. Donor age, sex, ethnicity and CMV serostatus were compiled alongside the repertoire data. Class I and class II HLA loci were covered by the typing at four-digit resolution. Rather than drawing on any new phenotypic data, the later analysis identified candidate immune exposures from TCR beta sequences and the way those sequences occurred across donors. High-throughput TCR immunosequencing, statistical association of individual TCRs with disease status, and machine learning were combined to predict cytomegalovirus infection status. Because of strong linkage in the cohort, roughly five DR-DQ haplotypes were treated as single units for association and clustering. The genetic ancestry cluster associated with self-reported Caucasian donors included over 80% of the roughly 360 genotyped donors. The study was designed to test whether signatures of past pathogen exposure could be identified by cataloging public T cell receptors. Typing coverage varied by locus: roughly 629-630 donors for A, B, C, DRB1 and DQB1; some 520 for DQA1; about 570 for DPA1; some 470 for DPB1. Results the study describes overall, beyond this receptor: Because counts were too low, approximately 18 rarely observed V segments, including chromosome 9 orphons, were excluded from the earlier analysis of several hundred of the donors. According to the authors, the approach could potentially be generalized to other disease states and immunological phenotypes. V-gene and J-gene trimming of TCR beta chains was associated with a missense DCLRE1C variant in a later genetic analysis, and the association was replicated in an independent cohort. According to a later analysis, most CMV-associated TCR beta chains appeared to be HLA-restricted, and the HLA associations seemed to be driven largely by CMV exposure. Correlated functional status among segregating V segments might be attributable to linkage disequilibrium, but an unknown experimental factor could not be ruled out. The sequencing pipeline was judged likely to have produced a cluster of highly shared sequence variants as a technical artifact. A later analysis reported that several top co-occurrence clusters appeared linked to parvovirus B19, influenza, CMV and Epstein-Barr virus. Across donors, most TCR sequences were observed very rarely, whereas some public TCRs were present in many individuals. In a later analysis, the rate of TCR association differed among HLA loci, with DRB1 alleles having the most associated TCRs and HLA-C alleles having the fewest. In both the original and validation cohorts, the classifier was reported to diagnose cytomegalovirus status with high specificity and sensitivity. HLA typing was unavailable for some donors at each locus, so association tests used only the typed subset. In a later genetic analysis, fewer N-insertions in productive TCRs were reported among donors in an Asian-associated ancestry cluster than the approximately 710-donor mean. A further reported finding was that TCR beta sequences accurately predicted the HLA-A and HLA-B alleles for most subjects in the first cohort. The only immune exposure information available for the cohort was CMV serostatus. A total of 150 to 200 TCR beta chains were listed by the study as associated with cytomegalovirus. When HLA alleles, especially DR and DQ, strongly co-occurred, TCR associations were difficult to assign to individual alleles. Roughly uniform sequencing depth across donors was assumed in presence/absence analyses, although this assumption may not hold. In a later analysis, HLA-associated TCR beta chains showed more clonal expansion and lower generation probabilities than non-associated chains that were equally common. Only TCR beta chains were sequenced in this cohort, and the absence of alpha or paired-chain data limited detectable features. A few of the identified cytomegalovirus-associated TCR beta chains were confirmed in vitro to be specific for cytomegalovirus antigens. An earlier analysis of approximately 600 of the donors showed that most TCR beta V segments appeared in productive rearrangements either about 87% or about 30% of the time, which broadly matched IMGT annotations. At a false discovery rate of 0.05, a later analysis linked 15,000 to 20,000 TCR beta sequences to specific HLA alleles.

The cohort consisted of 666 healthy bone marrow donors. All cohort members were sampled while nominally healthy, although unrecorded immune exposures were likely present. The donor tested CMV seropositive and was one of the 289 seropositive cohort members. A peripheral blood sample was provided by each donor, and peripheral blood mononuclear cells were used for TCR beta sequencing. Genomic DNA was extracted from the blood cell samples with the Qiagen DNeasy Blood Extraction Kit. As to this clone: This receptor's antigen is unknown. The same CDR3 also results from other DNA sequences found in this sample.

Receptor amplification or capture employed the immunoSEQ multiplex PCR assay. The multiplex PCR relied on a mix of 60 forward primers for TCR Vbeta segments and 13 reverse primers for TCR Jbeta segments. The CDR3 region of rearranged TCR beta genes was amplified from genomic DNA by a multiplex PCR assay. Amplified TCR beta libraries were sequenced as 87-base-pair reads on the Illumina HiSeq System. The published analysis was carried out like this. A later analysis counted 75 million to 100 million unique TCR beta chains across the 666 repertoires, and some 12 million of these chains were shared by at least two donors. Raw reads were error-corrected and collapsed into unique sequences by a nearest-neighbor algorithm in which closely related sequences were merged to remove PCR and sequencing errors. V, D and J gene segments were assigned by aligning CDR3 sequences to IMGT reference sequences. For a sequence to be retained, at least a six-nucleotide match to both a V gene segment and a J gene segment was required. A rearrangement was called productive if the CDR3 had no stop codons and remained in frame with V and J, and every other rearrangement was called non-productive. Following IMGT convention, CDR3 was defined as the stretch from the second conserved V-encoded cysteine up to the conserved J-encoded phenylalanine. Sequences without an unambiguous match to a single V gene segment were excluded from the earlier analysis of 500 to 700 of the donors. In an earlier analysis of almost 600 of the donors, a V segment was called functional when productive rearrangements were above 56.7%, and segregating when the standard deviation between donors exceeded 5%. A statistical classification framework was built for diagnosing cytomegalovirus status from the catalog of TCR beta chain sequences. V and J gene assignment, in a later analysis, came from comparing TCR nucleotide sequences with IMGT/GENE-DB human TR gene sequences. Using the TCRdist pipeline, a later analysis assigned CDR3 sequences along with most-parsimonious VDJ recombination scenarios. In a later analysis, each TCR beta chain was defined by its CDR3 amino acid sequence together with its V-gene family, and reads without a unique V-gene family were excluded. A later analysis removed 550 to 700 highly shared, low-generation-probability nucleotide sequences to deal with suspected cross-contamination and a sequencing artifact. For each public chain, a later analysis derived a clonal expansion index from normalized ranks of inferred template counts within each repertoire. In a later analysis, generation probabilities were computed with a VDJ recombination model fitted to out-of-frame rearrangements, and the resulting probabilities were checked against IGoR. In a later analysis, TCR-TCR, TCR-HLA and TCR-CMV co-occurrence was scored with hypergeometric tests, and a repertoire-size bias correction was applied to TCR pairs. To estimate false discovery rates, a later analysis permuted the HLA or CMV assignments 20 times. In a later analysis, co-occurring TCRs were grouped using DBSCAN, and TCRdist sequence similarity was added for clustering within HLA-allele-positive subsets. Repertoires with fewer than 30,000 or more than 120,000 public chains were left out of co-occurrence clustering, as were about five repertoires with anomalous nucleotide sharing. TCRdb's version of the immuneACCESS table is confined to in-frame rearrangements and falls short of the full clone set. An unresolved V gene accounts for under half of the shortfall where checked; the remainder is of unknown origin. Clone size and V and J calls were adopted from that table, with D and trimming inferred from the DNA. The sample's table lists a count of roughly 73,000 clones. Around 7.5% of the sample lies in the top ten.

The origin of this receptor is a female donor in good health and CMV-seropositive. The sequencing input was PBMCs.

The CDR3 sequence is CASSRDGGVKHNEQFF. The DNA reads TGTGCCAGCTCCCGGGACGGCGGGGTTAAACACAATGAGCAGTTCTTC. The chain couples TRBV18 to TRBJ2-1, with TRBD2 as a weak D call on 6 bases. The CDR3 runs 16 residues from the cysteine to the phenylalanine. Only the CDR3 DNA is retained, 48 bases long and in frame from the first base. According to the germline V gene, CDR1 reads KGHSH and CDR2 reads LQKENI. V and J lose 6 bases and 5 bases, and a span of 20 bases separates them.